This is a list of T cell receptor beta chains from one sample in a study of vaccination effects on CD4 cells after COVID-19. Their cognate antigens are unknown. Repertoires were generated with immunoSEQ multiplex PCR, while TCRdb's copy carries only in-frame clones and drops some. The data contain approximately 22,000 clones, 75% to 85% of them singletons. Sequencing was performed on CD4+ T cells from PBMCs cultured with a peptide pool, taken before COVID-19 vaccination. The receptors derive from a human donor who had a prior SARS-CoV-2 infection. CDR3s include the opening cysteine and the closing phenylalanine or tryptophan. The order of the fields is V gene, D gene, J gene, CDR3 length, clone size, CDR3 protein, CDR3 DNA. A D gene is named only where the DNA matches it firmly. Expanded clones get a size class; other rows say once, few or many, or leave the size out.

>TRBV19|TRBD2|TRBJ2-1|14|NA
CASSIWASGNEQFF
TGTGCCAGTAGTATTTGGGCTAGCGGGAATGAGCAGTTCTTC
>TRBV19|TRBD2|TRBJ2-3|15|NA
CASSIGGLVWGTQYF
TGTGCCAGTAGTATAGGGGGACTAGTGTGGGGTACGCAGTATTTT
>TRBV5-4|TRBD1|TRBJ1-5|15|NA
CASSYGTGGNQPQHF
TGTGCCAGCAGCTATGGGACAGGGGGCAATCAGCCCCAGCATTTT
>TRBV7-8|TRBD2|TRBJ2-3|14|NA
CATRFGGGLEAAYF
TGTGCCACCAGATTCGGTGGGGGACTAGAGGCCGCGTATTTT
>TRBV6-1|TRBD2|TRBJ2-2|16|few
CASSEGRAGVTGELFF
TGTGCCAGCAGTGAAGGGCGAGCGGGAGTCACCGGGGAGCTGTTTTTT
>TRBV7-9|NA|TRBJ2-2|15|NA
CASSRAVGNTGELFF
TGTGCCAGCAGCCGTGCAGTCGGGAACACCGGGGAGCTGTTTTTT
>TRBV6-2/TRBV6-3|NA|TRBJ1-3|15|NA
CASSRGRSAGNTIYF
TGTGCCAGCAGTCGAGGACGGTCGGCTGGAAACACCATATATTTT
>TRBV4-1|TRBD1|TRBJ1-2|17|NA
CASRTRQGRTNNYGYTF
TGCGCCAGCAGGACTAGACAGGGGCGAACGAATAACTATGGCTACACCTTC
>TRBV6-5|NA|TRBJ2-7|16|NA
CASSYITVHASYEQYF
TGTGCCAGCAGTTACATTACGGTCCATGCCTCCTACGAGCAGTACTTC
>TRBV2|TRBD1|TRBJ2-7|14|NA
CASRGQGDSYEQYF
TGTGCCAGCAGAGGACAGGGGGACTCCTACGAGCAGTACTTC
>TRBV2|TRBD2|TRBJ2-1|13|NA
CASRWGGGDEQFF
TGTGCCAGCAGGTGGGGGGGAGGGGATGAGCAGTTCTTC
>TRBV30|NA|TRBJ2-7|16|NA
CAWTQGGGLEPYEQYF
TGTGCCTGGACGCAGGGGGGAGGACTCGAACCCTACGAGCAGTACTTC
>TRBV15|NA|TRBJ1-1|14|NA
CATSRDGRNTEAFF
TGTGCCACCAGCAGAGATGGCAGGAACACTGAAGCTTTCTTT
>TRBV28|NA|TRBJ1-4|14|NA
CATSAPVDMEKLFF
TGTGCCACCTCTGCGCCTGTTGATATGGAAAAACTGTTTTTT
>TRBV3-1/TRBV3-2|NA|TRBJ2-7|15|NA
CASSQVQGRRYEQYF
TGTGCCAGCAGCCAAGTACAGGGAAGGAGGTACGAGCAGTACTTC
>TRBV9|TRBD1|TRBJ1-2|16|NA
CASSADRARSHYGYTF
TGTGCCAGCAGCGCCGACAGGGCCCGCTCGCACTATGGCTACACCTTC
>TRBV20-1|NA|TRBJ2-1|14|NA
CSASKASSANEQFF
TGCAGTGCTAGTAAGGCGTCTAGTGCGAATGAGCAGTTCTTC
>TRBV4-2|NA|TRBJ1-2|15|NA
CASSQDRGTKTRYTF
TGTGCCAGCAGCCAAGATCGGGGCACCAAAACGCGCTACACCTTC
>TRBV18|NA|TRBJ2-3|18|NA
CASSPTLEGVGSTDTQYF
TGTGCCAGCTCACCAACTTTGGAGGGCGTAGGTAGCACAGATACGCAGTATTTT
>TRBV2|NA|TRBJ2-3|13|NA
CASRGRYTDTQYF
TGTGCCAGCAGAGGTCGGTACACAGATACGCAGTATTTT
>TRBV7-3|TRBD1|TRBJ1-1|14|NA
CASSRGQEDTEAFF
TGTGCCAGCAGCCGCGGACAGGAAGACACTGAAGCTTTCTTT
>TRBV30|TRBD2|TRBJ2-5|20|NA
CAWSVDRAGREALYQETQYF
TGTGCCTGGAGTGTTGACCGGGCAGGGCGGGAGGCCCTGTACCAAGAGACCCAGTACTTC
>TRBV3-1/TRBV3-2|TRBD1|TRBJ1-6|17|NA
CASSQGSGQGRNSPLHF
TGTGCCAGCAGCCAAGGGTCAGGACAGGGTCGGAATTCACCCCTCCACTTT
>TRBV7-3|TRBD1|TRBJ1-1|13|NA
CASSLFTGAEAFF
TGTGCCAGCAGCTTATTTACAGGGGCTGAAGCTTTCTTT
>TRBV6-1|TRBD2|TRBJ2-1|15|NA
CASSELAGGPNEQFF
TGTGCCAGCAGTGAACTAGCGGGGGGGCCCAATGAGCAGTTCTTC
>TRBV12-3/TRBV12-4|NA|TRBJ2-1|13|NA
CASSWINGHEQFF
TGTGCCAGCAGTTGGATCAACGGGCATGAGCAGTTCTTC
>TRBV12-5|TRBD1|TRBJ1-5|16|NA
CASGLVQGGYDQPQHF
TGTGCTAGTGGTTTGGTACAAGGGGGCTATGATCAGCCCCAGCATTTT
>TRBV24-1|TRBD2|TRBJ2-5|15|NA
CATSELGGREETQYF
TGTGCCACCAGTGAACTGGGCGGGAGGGAGGAGACCCAGTACTTC
>TRBV4-3|NA|TRBJ1-3|16|NA
CASSLLKGESGNTIYF
TGCGCCAGCAGCCTCTTGAAGGGAGAATCTGGAAACACCATATATTTT
>TRBV13|TRBD2|TRBJ2-2|15|NA
CASRRLAGGVGELFF
TGTGCCAGCAGGAGACTAGCGGGAGGGGTCGGGGAGCTGTTTTTT